A single T cell receptor (beta chain) is shown here with its context. It lacks a known antigen. No clone much larger than this one lies a single base away; base qualities are absent. The library was generated by 5' RACE. For sequencing, an Illumina HiSeq 2500 was employed. The second PCR ran for about 7 to 11 cycles and used a J-beta primer mix along with a sample-barcoded 5' primer. Each TCR beta cDNA molecule received a unique molecular identifier from a template-switch 5' adaptor carrying 12 random nucleotides. At least 2.5 million CDR3-containing paired-end reads were obtained from each sample. First-strand cDNA was synthesized from all RNA with the Mint cDNA synthesis kit, primed by a TRBC-specific oligonucleotide. Following uracil-DNA glycosylase treatment, all cDNA underwent a first 18-cycle PCR with the universal primers M1SS and BC2_uni_R. In the original analysis: Each sample was normalized by randomly selecting 1 million high-quality reads, each carrying a distinct molecular identifier. Instead of being binned into consensus sequences, reads that shared molecular identifiers were thrown out. CDR3 identification, clonotype clustering and error correction used MiTCR with a Q25 quality threshold and the strictest error-elimination algorithm. A nonparametric unseen species model using Euler transformation provided a lower-bound estimate of total TCR beta diversity. The raw public reads went through TCRdb reprocessing: fastp at Q25, MiXCR clone calling, in-frame beta chains kept. All rows with the same CDR3 protein become a single entry with the most common DNA and genes. The V and J calls and clone size come from TCRdb's table, not from the authors' own analysis. The sample contains 1.5 million to 2 million distinct CDR3 sequences, 28% of them found a single time. The leading ten clones occupy 7.7% of the sample.

The CDR3 contains 13 residues, cysteine and phenylalanine counted. This entry keeps only the CDR3 DNA: 39 bases, framed from base 1. V is pared back by 0 bases and J by 2 bases, with 3 bases lying between the germline termini. The germline V gene (reference sequence) gives CDR1 as SGHKS and CDR2 as YYEKEE. The roughly 38 donors, aged about 6 to 95 years, were systemically healthy Caucasian individuals from Russia. About 9.1 milliliters of peripheral blood were collected from each donor into EDTA-treated Vacutainer tubes. Ficoll-Paque density-gradient centrifugation was used to isolate PBMCs, with at least 6 million obtained per sample. Total RNA, at least 6 micrograms per sample, was extracted from PBMCs with Trizol reagent. For every donor, flow cytometry on a PBMC aliquot measured the percentage of naive CD45RAhigh/CD27high T cells. The record originates from a study of blood T cells in healthy people across ages (dated by TCRdb to between 2014 and 2016). A note on the overall study: Template switching captured roughly one uniquely barcoded TCR beta cDNA molecule per two T cells in model experiments. To track age-related changes in TCR beta repertoire diversity, the study relied on deep sequencing normalized with unique cDNA molecular identifiers. Donors were grouped into four age groups: young (average about 15 years), middle-aged (roughly 40), aged (around 60) and long-lived (over 80). To avoid experimental bias, donors of different ages were randomly spread across the sequencing lanes. For two donors (one aged 18 to 30 and one aged 80 or older), the study analyzed two additional independent replicas of 1 million unique cDNA reads from the same blood draw. Study-wide findings and limitations: The CMV infection status of donors was not known, potentially confounding age-related changes in expanded clonotypes. Conclusive comparison of naive and antigen-experienced compartments was prevented by the profiling of bulk unsorted PBMCs. The percentage of naive T cells measured by flow cytometry correlated strongly with observed TCR beta diversity. As age increased, observed TCR beta diversity per million T cells dropped in a roughly linear way, and a significant reduction was already evident by age roughly 40. Compared with the aged group, the long-lived group had more naive CD4+ T cells, fewer expanded clones and increased TCR diversity, a pattern suggesting age selection. Estimates of total diversity based on one million sequenced T cells were considered lower bounds and underestimates.

The receptor comes from a woman aged 30 to 39 in good health. In this chain, TRBV5-5 is recombined with TRBJ1-3; a confident D gene designation cannot be given. Sequenced material: blood. The CDR3 loop reads CASSLAPGNTIYF. The DNA sequence is given as TGTGCCAGCAGCTTGGCACCTGGAAACACCATATATTTT.